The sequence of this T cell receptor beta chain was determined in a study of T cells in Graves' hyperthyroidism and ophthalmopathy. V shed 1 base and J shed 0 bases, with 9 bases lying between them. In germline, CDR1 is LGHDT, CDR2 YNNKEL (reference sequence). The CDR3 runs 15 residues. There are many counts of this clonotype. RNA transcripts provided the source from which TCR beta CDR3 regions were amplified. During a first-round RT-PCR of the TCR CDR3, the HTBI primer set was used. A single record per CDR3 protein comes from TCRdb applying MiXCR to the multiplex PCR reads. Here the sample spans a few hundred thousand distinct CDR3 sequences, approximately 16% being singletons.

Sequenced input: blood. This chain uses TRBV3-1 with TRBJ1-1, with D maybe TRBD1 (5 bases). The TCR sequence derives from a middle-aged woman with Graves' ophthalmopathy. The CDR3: CASSQGGTMNTEAFF. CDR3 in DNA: TGTGCCAGCAGCCAAGGGGGCACAATGAACACTGAAGCTTTCTTT.